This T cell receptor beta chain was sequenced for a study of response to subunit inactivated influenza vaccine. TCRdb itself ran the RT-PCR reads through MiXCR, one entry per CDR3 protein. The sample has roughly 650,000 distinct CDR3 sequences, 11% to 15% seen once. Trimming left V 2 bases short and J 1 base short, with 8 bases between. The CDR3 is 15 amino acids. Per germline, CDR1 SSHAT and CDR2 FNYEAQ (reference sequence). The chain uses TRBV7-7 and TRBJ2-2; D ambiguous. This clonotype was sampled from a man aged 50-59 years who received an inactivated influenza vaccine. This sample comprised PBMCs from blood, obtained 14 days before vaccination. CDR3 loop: CASSLSQMNTGELFF. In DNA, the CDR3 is TGTGCCAGCAGCTTATCCCAGATGAACACCGGGGAGCTGTTTTTT.